What follows describes a single T cell receptor (beta chain). The data belong to a study of blood T cell repertoires in COVID-19. Study-wide background: Researchers got acute and convalescent COVID-19 samples from the United States, Italy and Spain.

Trimming cost V 4 bases and J 4 bases, with 16 bases left between them. The CDR3 consists of 15 residues. Looked up from germline, CDR1 is SGHAT and CDR2 is FQNNGV. How the authors handled the data: The authors estimated nucleated cell counts from reference gene primer amplification. Repertoires were generated with immunoSEQ multiplex PCR, while TCRdb's copy carries only in-frame clones and drops some. The V and J calls and clone size come from that table; D and trimming were worked out from the DNA. The sample shows 70,000 to 95,000 clones, 89% of them seen only once. The sequencing sample was made of peripheral blood. The sequence was obtained from a woman over 75 with active COVID-19. The rearrangement uses TRBV11-2 and TRBJ2-5, with TRBD1 as a possible D gene (5 bases). CDR3 in DNA: TGTGCCAGCAGCTCCCCCCCAGGGAATGCAGAGACCCAGTACTTC. This translates into CASSSPPGNAETQYF.